This entry features one T cell receptor beta chain sequence. The antigen is unknown. The sample originates from a study of CD8 T cells in Susac syndrome. Whole-study results and caveats: In Susac syndrome, CD8+ expansion was highest in TEMRA and active disease.

CD8+ and CD4+ T cells from blood underwent TCR beta sequencing, which was carried out in a high-throughput format. Both CD4+ and CD8+ T cells were negatively isolated, and TEMRA cells underwent FACS enrichment. V lost 4 bases, J lost 6 bases, and 8 bases stayed unmatched. The CDR3 is 15 residues long. The V gene's germline CDR1 is MDHEN and CDR2 SYDVKM. An amount of RNA that ranged from 0.5 to 1 ug was reverse transcribed with random hexamers. The method of amplification for TCR beta CDR3 was immunoSEQ multiplex PCR, covering 54 Vbeta and 13 Jbeta. TCRdb processed the immunoSEQ multiplex PCR reads anew with MiXCR; each CDR3 protein has one entry. The profile shows some 130,000 distinct CDR3 sequences, around 93% of them singletons.

The TCR was taken from a human donor with Susac syndrome. The chain has TRBV28 and TRBJ1-5, with 8 bases aligning to TRBD1. The specimen sequenced was CD8+ T cells from PBMCs. Here the CDR3 reads CASSSDRVVGQPQHF. Written as DNA, the CDR3 is TGTGCCAGCAGTTCGGACAGGGTCGTGGGTCAGCCCCAGCATTTT.